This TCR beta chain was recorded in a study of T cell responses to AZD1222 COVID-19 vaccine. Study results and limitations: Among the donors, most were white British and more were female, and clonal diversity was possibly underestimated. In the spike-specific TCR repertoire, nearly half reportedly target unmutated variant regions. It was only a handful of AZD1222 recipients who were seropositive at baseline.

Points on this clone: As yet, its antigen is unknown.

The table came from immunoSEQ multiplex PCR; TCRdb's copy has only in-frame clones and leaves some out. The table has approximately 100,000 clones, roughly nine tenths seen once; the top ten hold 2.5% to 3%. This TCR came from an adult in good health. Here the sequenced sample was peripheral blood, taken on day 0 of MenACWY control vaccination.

This CDR3 reads CASSPDTGVGQPQHF. In DNA form, the CDR3 reads TGCGCCAGCAGCCCCGATACCGGCGTAGGGCAGCCCCAGCATTTT. The V and J genes are TRBV5-1 and TRBJ1-5, with D hard to call. The CDR3 loop spans 15 amino acids. CDR1 and CDR2 from the germline V gene are SGHRS and YFSETQ. Between the trimmed V and J ends, which lost 4 bases and 7 bases, there was a span of 18 bases.